The clone carrying this T cell receptor (beta chain) came up a few times. The antigen is unknown. This sample was included in a study of beta chain features in type 1 diabetes. Overall study results and limits: Significant though moderate, a shortening of TCRB CDR3s appeared in all four CD4+ subsets of Type 1 diabetes patients. Whatever favoring of shorter templates PCR might show would apply equally to patients and controls.

Investigators reverse transcribed all isolated RNA, so they sequenced expressed TCRB transcripts. Sequenced by immunoSEQ multiplex PCR; TCRdb stores in-frame clones only, minus some. Among 200,000 to 300,000 clones listed, about a fifth were seen once. Looked up from germline, CDR1 is SEHNR and CDR2 is FQNEAQ (reference sequence). The CDR3 runs to 14 residues. The V end was cut by 2 bases, the J end by 3 bases, with 11 bases between. This clonotype was sampled from a middle-aged woman with type 1 diabetes. Sequencing was done on a sample of naive CD4+ T cells from blood. The chain carries TRBV7-9 and TRBJ2-7; TRBD1 might be the D (5 bases). The CDR3 loop is CASSLTQGVYEQYF. CDR3 DNA: TGTGCCAGCAGCTTAACCCAGGGCGTCTACGAGCAGTACTTC.